Presented here are 29 T cell receptor beta chains from one specimen sequenced in a study of CD8 T cells in ankylosing spondylitis. TCRdb reprocessed the 5' RACE reads via MiXCR and lists one record per CDR3 protein. The repertoire has 350,000 to 550,000 distinct CDR3 sequences, around 26% of them found once; the top ten carry roughly 0.9%. These receptors have no identified antigens. Findings and limits, study-wide: Characteristic of ankylosing spondylitis blood, it appeared, was a TCR beta motif comprising several highly homologous variants.

Sequences were obtained from blood, either unsorted or a sorted T cell fraction (not recorded which). The receptor set was obtained from a male donor with ankylosing spondylitis.

The chain joins TRBV6-2 or TRBV6-3 to TRBJ1-1; D is ambiguous. Trimming stripped 8 bases from V and 3 bases from J, with 13 bases between. This CDR3 comprises 13 residues. The V gene's germline CDR1 is MNHEY and CDR2 SVGEGT. CDR3 DNA sequence: TGTGCCAGCGTCCGAACCGGGGACACTGAAGCTTTCTTT. Its translation is CASVRTGDTEAFF.

This clonotype was seen a handful of times. The chain combines TRBV19 with TRBJ2-5, with 7 bases identical to TRBD1. The V segment lost 10 bases and the J segment 0 bases; nucleotides outside the gene matches: 5. CDR1 and CDR2 (germline): LNHDA, SQIVND (reference sequence). The CDR3 length is 13 residues. CDR3 nucleotides: TGTGCCACGAGGGGACAGTACCAAGAGACCCAGTACTTC. It codes for CATRGQYQETQYF.

This clonotype showed up just a few times. The rearrangement links TRBV12-3 or TRBV12-4 to TRBJ1-2; D remains unclear. Trimming removed 7 bases at V and 7 bases at J, with 16 bases between. The CDR3 is 13 residues long. This chain's CDR3 is CASTREGNRGYTF. The CDR3 nucleotides are TGTGCCAGCACCCGGGAGGGTAATCGTGGCTACACCTTC.

This clonotype was found a few times. The chain carries TRBV12-3 or TRBV12-4 and TRBJ2-2; perhaps TRBD1 as D (6 bases). Trimming removed 6 bases at V and 4 bases at J, with 15 bases between. CDR3 length: 15 residues. This CDR3 reads CASRPRDIPTGELFF. CDR3 DNA sequence: TGTGCCAGCAGGCCCCGGGACATCCCCACCGGGGAGCTGTTTTTT.

This clonotype was counted a few times. The chain employs TRBV11-3 and TRBJ2-7, with a weak D call TRBD2 (6 bases). Deletions cut 5 bases from V and 5 bases from J, with 22 bases between. This CDR3 comprises 16 residues. Germline V CDR1 and CDR2: SGHNT, YENEEA. CDR3 nucleotide sequence: TGTGCCAGCAGCCCTGGGGAGTTTTTGGGGACTGACGAGCAGTACGTC. It encodes CASSPGEFLGTDEQYV.

With regard to this clonotype: Because the CDR3 is missing its conserved closing phenylalanine or tryptophan, this is likely a read error. The CDR3 DNA reads TGCAGCGTTGAAGGGACAGGGTTGGGCAATCAGCCCCAGCATCTT. Translation gives CSVEGTGLGNQPQHL. The rearrangement uses TRBV29-1 and TRBJ1-5; 8 bases align to TRBD1. CDR1 SQVTM and CDR2 ANQGSEA come from the germline V gene. CDR3 length: 15 residues. With 1 base clipped from V and 2 bases from J, the junction kept 4 bases outside the gene matches.

This clonotype has only a few counts. The V gene is TRBV7-8, the J gene TRBJ2-3; D is ambiguous. The CDR3 contains 16 residues. V lost 1 base and J 0 bases, leaving 11 bases between the germline ends. The germline CDR1 and CDR2 sequences are SGHVS and FQNEAQ. The CDR3 loop reads CASSLVPLTSTDTQYF. The CDR3 bases are TGTGCCAGCAGCTTAGTACCCCTGACTAGCACAGATACGCAGTATTTT.

The rearrangement links TRBV12-5 to TRBJ1-1; no clear D. V was clipped by 1 base and J by 10 bases, with 10 bases between them. Germline V lookup: CDR1 LGHNT, CDR2 FRNRAP. CDR3 length: 12 residues. In nucleotides, the CDR3 is TGTGCTAGTGGTTTGGCGACGGAGGTAGCTTTCTTT. Translating it yields CASGLATEVAFF.

J is TRBJ2-3 and V is TRBV6-1, with 9 positions matching TRBD2. The CDR3 covers 13 residues. The junction had 4 bases not matched to a gene; V was cut back by 7 bases and J by 5 bases. Germline CDR1 is MNHNS and CDR2 is SASEGT. The DNA of the CDR3 is TGTGCCAGCATGCTAGCGGGGCAAGATACGCAGTATTTT. The encoded protein is CASMLAGQDTQYF.

The chain employs TRBV10-3 and TRBJ1-1; D possibly corresponds to TRBD1 (6 bases). Trimming removed 10 bases from V and 2 bases from J, with 20 bases in between. The V gene's germline CDR1 is ENHRY and CDR2 SYGVKD. The CDR3 spans 15 residues. The CDR3 protein is CATSGGQGSNTEAFF. CDR3 DNA: TGTGCCACCTCGGGGGGGCAGGGTTCAAACACTGAAGCTTTCTTT.

The V gene is TRBV7-9, the J gene TRBJ1-2; no definite D call. CDR1 and CDR2 (germline): SEHNR, FQNEAQ (reference sequence). The V and J ends lost 4 bases and 1 base respectively, with 13 bases between them. The CDR3 has 15 amino acids. The CDR3 spells CASSSRKDLNYGYTF. The DNA for the CDR3 is TGTGCCAGCAGCTCCCGGAAGGACCTTAACTATGGCTACACCTTC. The whole variable domain, filled in from reference TRBV7-9 and TRBJ1-2, reads DTGVSQNPRHKITKRGQNVTFRCDPISEHNRLYWYRQTLGQGPEFLTYFQNEAQLEKSRLLSDRFSAERPKGSFSTLEIQRTEQGDSAMYLCASSSRKDLNYGYTFGSGTRLTVV.

J is TRBJ2-4 and V is TRBV20-1, with TRBD1 matching 7 bases. The CDR3 contains 13 residues. With 4 bases clipped from V and 6 bases from J, the junction kept 6 bases outside the gene matches. Germline CDR1 reads DFQATT; CDR2 reads SNEGSKA (reference sequence). The CDR3 DNA is TGCAGTGCTACGGACAGGCTCCGAAACATTCAGTACTTC. It is translated as CSATDRLRNIQYF.

The chain employs TRBV7-2 and TRBJ2-5; 9 nucleotides match TRBD1. Germline trimming cut 10 bases from V and 1 base from J; bases unmatched to any gene: 7. The CDR3 is 14 amino acids. CDR1 is SGHTA, CDR2 FQGNSA, per germline. This CDR3 is CATQQGAIQETQYF. CDR3 bases: TGTGCCACCCAACAGGGGGCGATCCAAGAGACCCAGTACTTC.

The J gene is TRBJ2-5, the V gene TRBV5-1; 9 nucleotides agree with TRBD2. This CDR3 is built from 16 residues. Trimming took 0 bases from V and 5 from J; bases not matched to a gene: 8. Germline CDR1 is SGHRS and CDR2 is YFSETQ. The CDR3 DNA follows: TGCGCCAGCAGCTTGGTGACTAGCGGAGAAAGGGAGACCCAGTACTTC. Translation: CASSLVTSGERETQYF.

The J gene is TRBJ2-1, the V gene TRBV12-3 or TRBV12-4; D is uncertain. Trimming shortened V by 4 bases and J by 0 bases, and 13 bases separated the two germline ends. There are 16 residues in the CDR3. CDR3 protein: CASSWSPVGSYNEQFF. The CDR3 DNA sequence: TGTGCCAGCAGTTGGAGCCCCGTCGGCTCCTACAATGAGCAGTTCTTC.

This clonotype was picked up a small number of times. The chain recombines TRBV7-7 with TRBJ2-2, with TRBD2 identical over 10 bases. Germline loops: CDR1 SSHAT, CDR2 FNYEAQ (reference sequence). The CDR3 runs 17 residues. With V trimmed by 0 bases and J by 2 bases, 3 bases remained unmatched. The CDR3 coding sequence is TGTGCCAGCAGCTTAGCGCGGACTAGCGGAAACACCGGGGAGCTGTTTTTT. Translating gives CASSLARTSGNTGELFF. The full variable domain, rest sourced from reference TRBV7-7 and TRBJ2-2, is GAGVSQSPRYKVTKRGQDVTLRCDPISSHATLYWYQQALGQGPEFLTYFNYEAQPDKSGLPSDRFSAERPEGSISTLTIQRTEQRDSAMYRCASSLARTSGNTGELFFGEGSRLTVL.

This chain joins TRBV5-4 and TRBJ2-7; 12 positions agree with TRBD1. The CDR3 covers 15 residues. Looked up from germline, CDR1 is SGHNT and CDR2 is YYREEE (reference sequence). Trimming at V came to 4 bases and at J to 5 bases, leaving 7 bases not matched to a gene. The CDR3 DNA reads as TGTGCCAGCAGCCCAGGGGACAGGGGGCCCCACGAGCAGTACTTC. Its translation: CASSPGDRGPHEQYF.

This clonotype came up a few times. The chain links TRBV5-6 to TRBJ2-1; TRBD1 matches at 9 bases. The V gene's germline CDR1 is SGHDT and CDR2 YYEEEE. CDR3 length equals 15 residues. V dropped 4 bases and J dropped 15; count of bases not matched to a gene: 17. The CDR3, as DNA: TGTGCCAGCAGCCCCCACTCCGGGACAGGGTCATTACCGTTCTTC. Translated: CASSPHSGTGSLPFF.

The chain links TRBV12-3 or TRBV12-4 to TRBJ2-1; 11 positions agree with TRBD2. There are 18 residues in the CDR3. The V segment lost 11 bases and the J segment 0 bases; nucleotides outside the gene matches: 15. The CDR3 loop reads CARCEGLAEFSSYNEQFF. The CDR3 DNA is TGTGCCCGCTGTGAGGGACTAGCGGAGTTCAGCTCCTACAATGAGCAGTTCTTC.

This clonotype has only a few counts. This chain connects TRBV2 to TRBJ1-4; D gene uncertain. V lost 4 bases and J lost 0, with 9 bases in between. CDR3 size: 15 residues. Looked up from germline, CDR1 is SNHLY and CDR2 is FYNNEI. The CDR3 DNA sequence: TGTGCCAGCAGTGGGACTAGGGCAACTAATGAAAAACTGTTTTTT. Translating gives CASSGTRATNEKLFF.

V gene TRBV24-1 combines with J gene TRBJ2-2; the D gene is possibly TRBD1 (6 bases). This CDR3 has 16 residues. Germline values: CDR1 KGHDR, CDR2 SFDVKD. The V gene lost 3 bases and the J gene lost 3 bases, with 13 bases spanning the gap. CDR3 region: CATSDNTKGDTGELFF. In DNA form, the CDR3 reads TGTGCCACCAGTGATAACACCAAGGGGGACACCGGGGAGCTGTTTTTT.

This clonotype was detected only a few times. The CDR3 DNA reads TGTGCCAGCAGTGTAGGGACCTACGAGCAGTACGTC. Translated: CASSVGTYEQYV. The chain employs TRBV2 and TRBJ2-7; no reliable D call. The CDR3 sequence is 12 residues long. V was pared by 4 bases and J by 2 bases, with 6 bases between. From germline, CDR1 is SNHLY and CDR2 FYNNEI.

The rearrangement links TRBV4-2 to TRBJ2-1, with 10 bases identical to TRBD1. The CDR3 is made up of 16 amino acids. Germline CDR1 LGHNA, CDR2 YNFKEQ. V shed 4 bases and J 3 bases; nucleotides not matched to a gene: 6. CDR3 DNA: TGTGCCAGCAGCCTCCCTGACAGGGGGCACTACAATGAGCAGTTCTTC. Protein sequence: CASSLPDRGHYNEQFF.

V usage is TRBV20-1 and J usage is TRBJ1-1; D uncertain. The germline CDR1 and CDR2 sequences are DFQATT and SNEGSKA (reference sequence). The CDR3 runs 13 residues. The V and J ends lost 4 bases and 5 bases respectively, with 14 bases between them. CDR3 amino acids: CSANSRGSTEAFF. CDR3 nucleotides: TGCAGTGCTAACTCCCGGGGTAGTACTGAAGCTTTCTTT.

This clonotype has more than one count but fewer than ten. V is TRBV6-5 and J is TRBJ2-7; 10 nucleotides agree with TRBD1. Trimming took 5 bases from V and 3 from J; bases not matched to a gene: 10. There are 16 residues in the CDR3. CDR1 is MNHEY, CDR2 SVGAGI, per germline. The CDR3 DNA sequence: TGTGCCAGCAGTATATCGACAGGGGGCGGATACTACGAGCAGTACTTC. This translates into CASSISTGGGYYEQYF.

This chain joins TRBV5-1 and TRBJ2-3; D remains unclear. V lost 0 bases, J lost 5 bases, and 7 bases lay in between. CDR1 and CDR2 (germline): SGHRS, YFSETQ. The CDR3 spans 13 residues. DNA of the CDR3: TGCGCCAGCAGCTTGGAGGGTAAAGATACGCAGTATTTT. It specifies CASSLEGKDTQYF.

This clonotype has more than one count but fewer than ten. The V gene is TRBV20-1, the J gene TRBJ1-5; the D gene is possibly TRBD1 (5 bases). The CDR3 sequence is 16 residues long. CDR1 DFQATT and CDR2 SNEGSKA come from the germline V gene (reference sequence). V was clipped by 3 bases and J by 1 base, with 16 bases between them. The CDR3 DNA sequence: TGCAGTGCTAGTGGCGCGTCCCGGGGCAGCAATCAGCCCCAGCATTTT. Protein: CSASGASRGSNQPQHF.

J is TRBJ2-7 and V is TRBV5-6; a weak D match, TRBD1 (6 bases). Germline values: CDR1 SGHDT, CDR2 YYEEEE. Trimming pared 3 bases from V and 0 bases from J, leaving 13 bases between. There are 15 residues in the CDR3. The CDR3: CASSSLDRSSYEQYV. In DNA form, the CDR3 reads TGTGCCAGCAGCTCGCTTGACAGGAGCTCCTACGAGCAGTACGTC.

This clonotype was seen a handful of times. CDR3 amino acids: CASSPSSSVDTQYF. CDR3 bases: TGTGCCAGCAGCCCGAGTTCGAGTGTAGATACGCAGTATTTT. The rearrangement joins TRBV4-2 to TRBJ2-3; D is unresolved. Germline assignment: CDR1 LGHNA and CDR2 YNFKEQ. The CDR3 is 14 residues long. The V end was cut by 4 bases, the J end by 5 bases, with 13 bases between.